This TCR beta chain was found in a study of T cells in Graves' hyperthyroidism and ophthalmopathy. The CDR3 is 17 amino acids. Germline V gene data show CDR1 as LNHDA and CDR2 as SQIVND (reference sequence). V shed 7 bases and J shed 0 bases, with 18 bases lying between them. In its sample, this clonotype was seen a few times. Its antigen is not known. The CDR3 regions of TCR beta were amplified from RNA transcripts. First-round RT-PCR targeting the TCR CDR3 was performed with the HTBI primer set. TCRdb ran MiXCR on the multiplex PCR reads and lists one entry per CDR3 protein. The sample lists 460,000 or so distinct CDR3 sequences, roughly an eighth seen once, with less than 20% in the top ten. Study-level results: Most clonotypes expanded in the thyroid (above 0.001) were also present in blood.

The authors took PBMCs from 10 ml fresh peripheral blood. The chain couples TRBV19 to TRBJ2-2; D is undetermined. Sample: blood. The clonotype originates from a woman aged 18-29 years with Graves' hyperthyroidism. The CDR3 nucleotides are TGTGCCAGTACCCTTGGTTTGGGCCGGACGAACACCGGGGAGCTGTTTTTT. Protein product: CASTLGLGRTNTGELFF.